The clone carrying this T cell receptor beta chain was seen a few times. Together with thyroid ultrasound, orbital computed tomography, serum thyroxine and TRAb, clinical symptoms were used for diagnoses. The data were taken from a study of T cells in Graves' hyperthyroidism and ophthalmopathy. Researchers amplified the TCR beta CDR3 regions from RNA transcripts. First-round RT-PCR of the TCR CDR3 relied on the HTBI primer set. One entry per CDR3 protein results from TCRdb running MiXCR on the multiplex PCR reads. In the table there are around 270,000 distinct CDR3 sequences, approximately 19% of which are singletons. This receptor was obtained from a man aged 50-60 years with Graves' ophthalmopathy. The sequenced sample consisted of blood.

CDR3 in DNA: TGTGCCAGCAGCCTCCTAGCAATCGAGCAGTACTTC. Translating gives CASSLLAIEQYF. The chain recombines TRBV6-2 or TRBV6-3 with TRBJ2-7; perhaps TRBD2 as D (5 bases). V was clipped by 6 bases and J by 6 bases, with 12 bases between them. This CDR3 contains 12 residues. Germline V gives CDR1 MNHEY, CDR2 SVGEGT.